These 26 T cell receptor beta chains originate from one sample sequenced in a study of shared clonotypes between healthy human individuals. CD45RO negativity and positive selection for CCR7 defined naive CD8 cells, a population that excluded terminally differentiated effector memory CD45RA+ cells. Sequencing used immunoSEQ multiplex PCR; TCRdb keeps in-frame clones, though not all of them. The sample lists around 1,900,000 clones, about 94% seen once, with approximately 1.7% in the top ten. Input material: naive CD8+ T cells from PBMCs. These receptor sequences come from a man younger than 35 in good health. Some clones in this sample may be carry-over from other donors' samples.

The chain's CDR3 is CASSLPRDRPSEQYF. The DNA of the CDR3 is TGTGCCAGCAGTTTACCGCGGGACAGGCCGAGCGAGCAGTACTTC. This rearrangement joins TRBV28 to TRBJ2-7; 8 nucleotides match TRBD1. V dropped 2 bases and J dropped 6; count of bases not matched to a gene: 9. This CDR3 spans 15 amino acids. CDR1 is MDHEN, CDR2 SYDVKM, per germline.

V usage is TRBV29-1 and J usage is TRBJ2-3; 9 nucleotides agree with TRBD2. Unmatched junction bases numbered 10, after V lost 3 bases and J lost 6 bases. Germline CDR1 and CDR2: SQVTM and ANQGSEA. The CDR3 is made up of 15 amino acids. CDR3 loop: CSVEGPAGGPDTQYF. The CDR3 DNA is TGCAGCGTTGAGGGCCCAGCGGGAGGACCCGATACGCAGTATTTT.

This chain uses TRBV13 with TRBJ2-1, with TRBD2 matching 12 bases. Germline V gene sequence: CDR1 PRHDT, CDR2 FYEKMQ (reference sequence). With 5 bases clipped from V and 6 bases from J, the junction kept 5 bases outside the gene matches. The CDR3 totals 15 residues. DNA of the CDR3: TGTGCCAGCAGCCCCTCTAGCGGGAGGGGCAATGAGCAGTTCTTC. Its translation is CASSPSSGRGNEQFF.

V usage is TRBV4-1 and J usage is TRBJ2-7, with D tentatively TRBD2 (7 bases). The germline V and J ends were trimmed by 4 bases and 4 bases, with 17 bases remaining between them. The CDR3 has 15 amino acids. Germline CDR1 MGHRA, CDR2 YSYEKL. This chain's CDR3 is CASSLEQGGVYEQYF. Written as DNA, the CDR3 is TGCGCCAGCAGCCTAGAACAGGGAGGGGTATACGAGCAGTACTTC.

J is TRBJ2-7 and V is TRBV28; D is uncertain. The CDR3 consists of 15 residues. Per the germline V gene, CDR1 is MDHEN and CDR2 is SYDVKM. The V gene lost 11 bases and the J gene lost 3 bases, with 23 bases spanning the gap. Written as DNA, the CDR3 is TGTGCCGCGCGGAGAGGCGGCTCTATACACTACGAGCAGTACTTC. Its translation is CAARRGGSIHYEQYF.

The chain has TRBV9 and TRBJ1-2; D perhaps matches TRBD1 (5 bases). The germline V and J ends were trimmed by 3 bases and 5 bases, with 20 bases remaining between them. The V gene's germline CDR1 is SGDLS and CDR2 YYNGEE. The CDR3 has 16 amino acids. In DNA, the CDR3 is TGTGCCAGCAGCGAGGGCCACGGGGCAGGACGGTATGGCTACACCTTC. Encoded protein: CASSEGHGAGRYGYTF.

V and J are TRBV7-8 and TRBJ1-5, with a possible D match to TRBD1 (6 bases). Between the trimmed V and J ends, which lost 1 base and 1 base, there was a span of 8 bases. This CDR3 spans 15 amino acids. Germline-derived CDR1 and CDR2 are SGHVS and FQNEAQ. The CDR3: CASSLGGLSNQPQHF. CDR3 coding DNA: TGTGCCAGCAGCTTAGGGGGGCTGAGCAATCAGCCCCAGCATTTT.

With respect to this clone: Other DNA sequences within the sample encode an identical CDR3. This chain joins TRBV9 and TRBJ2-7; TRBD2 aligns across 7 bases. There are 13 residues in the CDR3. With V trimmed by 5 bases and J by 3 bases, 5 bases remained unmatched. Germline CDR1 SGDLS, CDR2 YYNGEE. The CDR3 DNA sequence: TGTGCCAGCAGTGGGAGGGAGGGCTACGAGCAGTACTTC. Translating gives CASSGREGYEQYF.

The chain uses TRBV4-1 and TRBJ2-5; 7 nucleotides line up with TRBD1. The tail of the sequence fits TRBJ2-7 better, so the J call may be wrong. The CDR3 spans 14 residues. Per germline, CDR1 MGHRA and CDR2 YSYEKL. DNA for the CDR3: TGCGCCAGCAGCCCTAGTACAGGGGTTAGCGAGCAGTACTTC. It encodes CASSPSTGVSEQYF.

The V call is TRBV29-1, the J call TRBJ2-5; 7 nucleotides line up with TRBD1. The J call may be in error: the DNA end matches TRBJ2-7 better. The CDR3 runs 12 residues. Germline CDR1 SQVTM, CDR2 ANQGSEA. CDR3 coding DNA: TGCAGCGTGCCGACAGGGCTCGGCGAGCAGTACTTC. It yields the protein CSVPTGLGEQYF.

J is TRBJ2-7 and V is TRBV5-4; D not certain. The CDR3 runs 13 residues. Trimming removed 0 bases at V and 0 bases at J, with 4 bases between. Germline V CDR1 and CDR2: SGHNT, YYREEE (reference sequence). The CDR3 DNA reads TGTGCCAGCAGCTTGGCTGCCTCCTACGAGCAGTACTTC. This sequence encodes CASSLAASYEQYF.

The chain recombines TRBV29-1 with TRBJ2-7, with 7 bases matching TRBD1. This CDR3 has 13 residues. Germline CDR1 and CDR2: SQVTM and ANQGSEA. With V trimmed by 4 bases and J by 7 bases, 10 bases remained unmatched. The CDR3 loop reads CSVVPGQIGEQYF. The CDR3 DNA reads TGCAGCGTTGTACCGGGACAGATAGGGGAGCAGTACTTC.

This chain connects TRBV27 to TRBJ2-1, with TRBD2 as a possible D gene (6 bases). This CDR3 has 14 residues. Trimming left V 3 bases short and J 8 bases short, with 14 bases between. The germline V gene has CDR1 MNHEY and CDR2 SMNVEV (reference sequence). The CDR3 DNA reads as TGTGCCAGCAGTTTGCGACTAGTTAGCGATGAGCAGTTCTTC. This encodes CASSLRLVSDEQFF.

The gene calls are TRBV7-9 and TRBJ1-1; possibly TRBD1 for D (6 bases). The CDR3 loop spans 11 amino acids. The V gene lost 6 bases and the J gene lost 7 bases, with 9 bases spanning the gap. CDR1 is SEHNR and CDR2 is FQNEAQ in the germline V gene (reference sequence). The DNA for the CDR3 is TGTGCCAGCAGGCAGGGGTTTGAAGCTTTCTTT. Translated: CASRQGFEAFF.

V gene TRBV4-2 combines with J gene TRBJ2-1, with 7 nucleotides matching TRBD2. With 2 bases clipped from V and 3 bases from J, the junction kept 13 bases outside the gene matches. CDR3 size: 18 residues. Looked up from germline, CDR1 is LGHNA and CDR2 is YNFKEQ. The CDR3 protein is CASSQHNTLAKLYNEQFF. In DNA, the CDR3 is TGTGCCAGCAGCCAACATAATACACTAGCGAAACTCTACAATGAGCAGTTCTTC.

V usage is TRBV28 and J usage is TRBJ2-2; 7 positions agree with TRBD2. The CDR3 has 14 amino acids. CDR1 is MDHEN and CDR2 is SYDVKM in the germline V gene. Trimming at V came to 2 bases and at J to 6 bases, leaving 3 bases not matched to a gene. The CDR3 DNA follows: TGTGCCAGCAGTTTAAGGGGAGGGGCCGGGGAGCTGTTTTTT. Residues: CASSLRGGAGELFF.

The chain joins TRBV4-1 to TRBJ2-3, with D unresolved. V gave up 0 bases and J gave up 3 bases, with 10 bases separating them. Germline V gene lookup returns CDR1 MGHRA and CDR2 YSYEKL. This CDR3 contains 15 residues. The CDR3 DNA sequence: TGCGCCAGCAGCCAAGATCCTCTCGGTACAGATACGCAGTATTTT. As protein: CASSQDPLGTDTQYF.

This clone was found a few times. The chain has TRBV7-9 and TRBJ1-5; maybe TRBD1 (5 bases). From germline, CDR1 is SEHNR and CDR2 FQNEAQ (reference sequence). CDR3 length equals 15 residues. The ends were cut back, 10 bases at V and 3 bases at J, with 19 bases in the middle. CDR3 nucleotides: TGTGCCATAGGGGATCCGGGGCAAAACAATCAGCCCCAGCATTTT. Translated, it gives CAIGDPGQNNQPQHF.

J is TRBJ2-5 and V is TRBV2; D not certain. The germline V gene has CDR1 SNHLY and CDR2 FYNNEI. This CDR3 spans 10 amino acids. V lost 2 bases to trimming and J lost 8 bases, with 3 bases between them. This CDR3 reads CASSEHTQYF. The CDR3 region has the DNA TGTGCCAGCAGTGAACATACCCAGTACTTC. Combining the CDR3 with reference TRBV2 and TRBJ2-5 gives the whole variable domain EPEVTQTPSHQVTQMGQEVILRCVPISNHLYFYWYRQILGQKVEFLVSFYNNEISEKSEIFDDQFSVERPDGSNFTLKIRSTKLEDSAMYFCASSEHTQYFGPGTRLLVL.

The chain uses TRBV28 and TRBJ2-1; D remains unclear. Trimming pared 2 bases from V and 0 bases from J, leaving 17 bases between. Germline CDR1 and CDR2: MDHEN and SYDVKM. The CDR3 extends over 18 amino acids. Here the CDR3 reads CASSLPPPHISSYNEQFF. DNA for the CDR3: TGTGCCAGCAGTTTACCTCCCCCCCACATTAGCTCCTACAATGAGCAGTTCTTC.

The CDR3 DNA is TGCAGCGTCCTGATAGGGACCGGGGAGCTGTTTTTT. Amino acid sequence: CSVLIGTGELFF. The chain employs TRBV29-1 and TRBJ2-2, with no clear D. The CDR3 totals 12 residues. V was shortened by 6 bases and J by 5 bases, with 10 bases between the two germline ends. Germline assignment: CDR1 SQVTM and CDR2 ANQGSEA.

For the CDR3, the DNA is TGTGCCAGCAGTTCGCACCCGGACAGTTTTGGCTACACCTTC. Its protein product is CASSSHPDSFGYTF. The gene calls are TRBV27 and TRBJ1-2; D perhaps matches TRBD1 (6 bases). V was clipped by 4 bases and J by 7 bases, with 16 bases between them. CDR3 size: 14 residues. Germline-derived CDR1 and CDR2 are MNHEY and SMNVEV (reference sequence).

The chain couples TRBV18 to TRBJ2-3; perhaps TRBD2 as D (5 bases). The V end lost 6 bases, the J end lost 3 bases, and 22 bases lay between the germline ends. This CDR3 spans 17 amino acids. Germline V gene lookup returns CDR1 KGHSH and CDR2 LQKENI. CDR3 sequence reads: CASSPLPSGEGTDTQYF. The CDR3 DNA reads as TGTGCCAGCTCCCCCCTTCCTTCAGGTGAGGGAACAGATACGCAGTATTTT.

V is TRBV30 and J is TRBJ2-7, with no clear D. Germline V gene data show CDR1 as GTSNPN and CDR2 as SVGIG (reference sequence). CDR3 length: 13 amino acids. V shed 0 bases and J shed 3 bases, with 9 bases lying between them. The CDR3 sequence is CAWSVGHFYEQYF. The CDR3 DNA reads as TGTGCCTGGAGTGTAGGGCACTTCTACGAGCAGTACTTC.

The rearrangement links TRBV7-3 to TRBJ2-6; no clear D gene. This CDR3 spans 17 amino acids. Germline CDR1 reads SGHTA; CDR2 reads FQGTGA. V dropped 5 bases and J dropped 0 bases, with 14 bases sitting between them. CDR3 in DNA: TGTGCCAGCAGCCTGGACGGACGGTACTCTGGGGCCAACGTCCTGACTTTC. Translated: CASSLDGRYSGANVLTF.

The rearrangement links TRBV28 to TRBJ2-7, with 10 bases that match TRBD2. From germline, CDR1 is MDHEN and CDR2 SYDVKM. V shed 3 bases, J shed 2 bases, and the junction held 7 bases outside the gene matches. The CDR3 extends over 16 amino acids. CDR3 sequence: CASSFTSGEMTYEQYF. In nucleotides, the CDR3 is TGTGCCAGCAGTTTTACTAGCGGGGAGATGACCTACGAGCAGTACTTC. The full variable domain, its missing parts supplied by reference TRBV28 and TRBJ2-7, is DVKVTQSSRYLVKRTGEKVFLECVQDMDHENMFWYRQDPGLGLRLIYFSYDVKMKEKGDIPEGYSVSREKKERFSLILESASTNQTSMYLCASSFTSGEMTYEQYFGPGTRLTVT.